This T cell receptor beta chain was recorded in a study of tumor-infiltrating lymphocytes in primary liver carcinoma. Study findings and constraints: Overlap between tumor regions exceeded overlap of tumor with adjacent tissue or blood. Compared with blood, tumor repertoires held significantly more in their top 250 clones. The use of bulk unsorted samples meant that CD4+ and CD8+ repertoires were not compared.

As regards this clonotype: Its antigen is unknown. At one boundary the junction diverges from the germline segment, which might be a read error.

Germline DNA was extracted too, while blood RNA derived from unsorted whole blood. The authors collected four milliliters of peripheral blood before surgery. This CDR3 is built from 13 residues. Germline CDR1 reads SQVTM; CDR2 reads ANQGSEA. The investigators made TCR beta cDNA from approximately 0.5 ug total RNA, using a constant-region primer. Three nested multiplex PCR rounds, a slightly modified ARM-PCR, produced the libraries for TCR beta. TRBV1-TRBV30 forward primers paired with a C-beta reverse primer were used in the first two PCR rounds, which ran roughly 10 cycles each. TCRdb redid the calling of the multiplex PCR reads with MiXCR, one entry per CDR3 protein. The data contain more than 150,000 distinct CDR3 sequences, about 55% of them singletons.

This sequence was found in a man between 35 and 55 years old with primary liver carcinoma and hepatitis B virus infection. Sequencing used peripheral blood. V is TRBV29-1 and J is TRBJ1-1; 8 positions match TRBD1. The CDR3 loop reads CSVEGQGNAEAFF. CDR3 bases: TGCAGCGTTGAAGGACAGGGGAACGCTGAAGCTTTCTTT.